These T cell receptor beta chains were read from a single sample in a study of identifying expanded T cells in peripheral blood. Clones were sequenced by immunoSEQ multiplex PCR, and TCRdb holds only the in-frame ones, with some missing. The sample records just over 90,000 clones, approximately 91% being singletons. The sample comprised blood. The receptor set was obtained from a person between 18 and 75 years old in good health. Both conserved end residues are part of each CDR3. Fields, in order: V gene, CDR3 protein.

v_gene: TRBV6-5; CDR3aa: CASSYRPFVGEQYF
v_gene: TRBV10-2; CDR3aa: CARPRSNTQYF
v_gene: TRBV7-2; CDR3aa: CASSLAGEGPNQPQHF
v_gene: TRBV11-3; CDR3aa: CASSSSTGTASTDTQYF
v_gene: TRBV27; CDR3aa: CASRGQGADYGYTF
v_gene: TRBV6-1; CDR3aa: CASSKTANYGYTF
v_gene: TRBV7-2; CDR3aa: CASSLAGDTGFGYEQYF
v_gene: TRBV28; CDR3aa: CASRSGLAMETQYF
v_gene: TRBV5-6; CDR3aa: CASSLEIGTANSPLHF
v_gene: TRBV2; CDR3aa: CASREVQGWHGSYEQYF
v_gene: TRBV9; CDR3aa: CASSVGNGAYEQYF
v_gene: TRBV6-1; CDR3aa: CASSLRTSRETQYF
v_gene: TRBV6-5; CDR3aa: CASSYIQGGNTIYF
v_gene: TRBV9; CDR3aa: CASSIAGTDHEKLFF
v_gene: TRBV28; CDR3aa: CASSFRNSHEQYF
v_gene: TRBV14; CDR3aa: CASSQETLSNSPLHF
v_gene: TRBV6-1; CDR3aa: CASSPGQGQEFF
v_gene: TRBV6-5; CDR3aa: CASRQGSNQPQHF
v_gene: TRBV28; CDR3aa: CASILPRAGAYEQYF
v_gene: TRBV6-4; CDR3aa: CASSDGGGANEQFF
v_gene: TRBV6-4; CDR3aa: CASSDSTVASTDTQYF
v_gene: TRBV30; CDR3aa: CAWTGVQETQYF
v_gene: TRBV4-3; CDR3aa: CASSYSTGGVGGYTF
v_gene: TRBV28; CDR3aa: CASSKDRAYNEQFF
v_gene: TRBV2; CDR3aa: CATPQGRTYGYTF
v_gene: TRBV5-1; CDR3aa: CASSRTGDSGELFF
v_gene: TRBV5-4; CDR3aa: CASSSNTEAFF
v_gene: TRBV5-6; CDR3aa: CASSSYAYRAHGYTF
v_gene: TRBV12-5; CDR3aa: CASGSNTLEQFF
v_gene: TRBV15; CDR3aa: CATSSRGYTDTQYF
v_gene: TRBV5-1; CDR3aa: CASSLEAANYGYTF
v_gene: TRBV5-1; CDR3aa: CASSLELMANYGYTF
v_gene: TRBV27; CDR3aa: CASSLGTSYEQYF
v_gene: TRBV29-1; CDR3aa: CSVRGGAGSYNEQFF